This T cell receptor (beta chain) was retrieved from a study of identical twins. TCRdb used MiXCR to reprocess the 5' RACE reads, holding one entry per CDR3 protein. Counted here are some 230,000 distinct CDR3 sequences, about 6.7% occurring once; the ten biggest clones make up about 15%. Donors uniformly comprised healthy Caucasians. J gave up 3 bases and V 3 bases, and 5 bases lay outside the gene matches. This CDR3 is 15 amino acids long. Turning to this clonotype: Its cognate antigen is unknown.

Whole-study findings and limits: Within cord blood, abundant beta clonotypes carried fewer insertions, but memory repertoires showed no such trend.

This sample also appeared in a second study, on T cells expressing NK-cell markers. This second study notes: Just one sequenced donor of eight was HCMV-seronegative, while seven were seropositive.

The chain uses TRBV12-3 or TRBV12-4 and TRBJ1-1; 9 bases are shared with TRBD1. Sequenced material: CD8+ T cells sorted from blood. The source of this sequence is a woman younger than 30 in good health. The CDR3 DNA reads as TGTGCCAGCAGTTTGGGAGGACAGGGGTACACTGAAGCTTTCTTT. It is translated as CASSLGGQGYTEAFF.